The clone carrying this TCR beta chain turned up a few times. CDR1 and CDR2 (germline): MNHEY, SMNVEV (reference sequence). V was pared by 6 bases and J by 0 bases, with 24 bases between. The CDR3 is made up of 18 amino acids. TCRdb's table, derived via immunoSEQ multiplex PCR, lists solely in-frame clones and lacks some. There are approximately 60,000 clones in the sample; roughly 86% occur only once, and 5.5% to 8% lies in the top ten. The data were taken from a study of OX40 agonist ivuxolimab in advanced cancers. Overall study: At just under 85% male, the cohort had a mean age of around 56 years, ranging from roughly 20 to 80. Partial responses, seen in three patients, involved one hepatocellular carcinoma and two cutaneous melanomas.

Collection of blood occurred at baseline, at cycle 4 day 1, and at cycle 7 day 1. The chain links TRBV27 to TRBJ2-7, with D possibly called TRBD1 or TRBD2 (5 bases each). The sample consisted of CD4+ or CD8+ T cells sorted from blood, taken in a trial of the OX40 agonist ivuxolimab. The sequence derives from an adult with an advanced solid tumor such as melanoma, head and neck, liver or kidney cancer. In DNA form, the CDR3 reads TGTGCCAGCAGACCGGGACCCACCTTCTCCGTGGGCTCCTACGAGCAGTACTTC. Amino acids: CASRPGPTFSVGSYEQYF.